In this sample, the clone carrying this T cell receptor (beta chain) turned up a few times. The data belong to a study of blood T cell repertoires in COVID-19. Participants were placed into cohorts based on the clinical history they reported. TCRdb's copy holds only in-frame clones and misses some; the assay was immunoSEQ multiplex PCR. The table shows roughly 250,000 clones, with about nine tenths occurring only once. This CDR3 contains 13 residues. Germline CDR1 reads SGHVS; CDR2 reads FQNEAQ. Trimming removed 8 bases at V and 1 base at J, with 9 bases between. The sequence was collected from a woman aged 18-29 years who had recovered from COVID-19. The genes are TRBV7-8 and TRBJ1-5; the D is unclear. The sequenced material came from PBMCs or T cells enriched from blood (not recorded which). Here the CDR3 reads CASAGRSNQPQHF. The CDR3 DNA follows: TGTGCCAGCGCCGGGAGGAGCAATCAGCCCCAGCATTTT. Together with reference TRBV7-8 and TRBJ1-5, the CDR3 gives the full variable domain: GAGVSQSPRYKVAKRGQDVALRCDPISGHVSLFWYQQALGQGPEFLTYFQNEAQLDKSGLPSDRFFAERPEGSVSTLKIQRTQQEDSAVYLCASAGRSNQPQHFGDGTRLSIL.